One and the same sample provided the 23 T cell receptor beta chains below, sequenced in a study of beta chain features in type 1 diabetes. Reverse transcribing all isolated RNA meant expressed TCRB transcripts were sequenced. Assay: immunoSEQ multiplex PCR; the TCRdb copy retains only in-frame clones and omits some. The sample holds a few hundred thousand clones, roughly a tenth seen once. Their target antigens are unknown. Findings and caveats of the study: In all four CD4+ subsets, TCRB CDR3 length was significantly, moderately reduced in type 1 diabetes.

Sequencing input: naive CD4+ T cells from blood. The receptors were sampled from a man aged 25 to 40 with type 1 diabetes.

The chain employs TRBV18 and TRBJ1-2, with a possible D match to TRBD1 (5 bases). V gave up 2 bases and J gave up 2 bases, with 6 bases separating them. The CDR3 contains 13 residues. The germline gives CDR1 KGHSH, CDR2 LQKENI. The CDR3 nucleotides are TGTGCCAGCTCACCATCAGGGAACTATGGCTACACCTTC. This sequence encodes CASSPSGNYGYTF.

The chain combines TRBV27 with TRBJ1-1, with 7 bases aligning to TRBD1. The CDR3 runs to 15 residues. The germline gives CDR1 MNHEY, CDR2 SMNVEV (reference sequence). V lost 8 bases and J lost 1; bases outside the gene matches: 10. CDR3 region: CASGLTGAGNTEAFF. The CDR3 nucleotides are TGTGCCAGCGGACTTACAGGGGCGGGGAACACTGAAGCTTTCTTT.

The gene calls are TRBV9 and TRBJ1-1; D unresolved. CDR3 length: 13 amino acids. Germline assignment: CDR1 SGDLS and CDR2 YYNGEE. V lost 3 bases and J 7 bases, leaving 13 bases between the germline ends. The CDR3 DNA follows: TGTGCCAGCAGCGCTAACATTCGGGGTGAAGCTTTCTTT. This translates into CASSANIRGEAFF.

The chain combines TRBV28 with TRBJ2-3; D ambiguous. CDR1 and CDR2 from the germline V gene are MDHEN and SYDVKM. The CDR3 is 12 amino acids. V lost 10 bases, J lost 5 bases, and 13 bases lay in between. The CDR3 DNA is TGTGCCACCGAGGCAGCCAAAGATACGCAGTATTTT. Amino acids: CATEAAKDTQYF. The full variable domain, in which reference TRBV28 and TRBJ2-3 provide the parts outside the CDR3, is DVKVTQSSRYLVKRTGEKVFLECVQDMDHENMFWYRQDPGLGLRLIYFSYDVKMKEKGDIPEGYSVSREKKERFSLILESASTNQTSMYLCATEAAKDTQYFGPGTRLTVL.

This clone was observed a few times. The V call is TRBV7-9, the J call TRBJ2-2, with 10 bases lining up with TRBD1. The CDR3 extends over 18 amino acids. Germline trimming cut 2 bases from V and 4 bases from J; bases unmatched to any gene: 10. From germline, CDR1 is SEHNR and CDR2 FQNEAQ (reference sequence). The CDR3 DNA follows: TGTGCCAGCAGCTTAACCGGGACAGGGGTTTTGGGCACCGGGGAGCTGTTTTTT. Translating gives CASSLTGTGVLGTGELFF.

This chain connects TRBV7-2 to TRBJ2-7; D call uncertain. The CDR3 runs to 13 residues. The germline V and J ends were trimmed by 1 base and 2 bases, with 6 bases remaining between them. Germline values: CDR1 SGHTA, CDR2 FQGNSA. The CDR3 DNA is TGTGCCAGCAGCTTAGAACTGGCCTACGAGCAGTACTTC. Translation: CASSLELAYEQYF.

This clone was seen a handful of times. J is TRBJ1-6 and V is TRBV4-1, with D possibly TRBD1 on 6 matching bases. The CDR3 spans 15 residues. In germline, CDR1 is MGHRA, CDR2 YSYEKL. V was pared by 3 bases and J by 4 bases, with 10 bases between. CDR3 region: CASSQHQGYNSPLHF. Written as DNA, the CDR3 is TGCGCCAGCAGCCAGCATCAGGGGTATAATTCACCCCTCCACTTT.

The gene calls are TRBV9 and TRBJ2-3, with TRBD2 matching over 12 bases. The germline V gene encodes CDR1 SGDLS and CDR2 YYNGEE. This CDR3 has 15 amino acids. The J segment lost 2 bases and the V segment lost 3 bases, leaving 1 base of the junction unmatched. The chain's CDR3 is CASSGTSGITDTQYF. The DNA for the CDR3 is TGTGCCAGCAGCGGGACTAGCGGGATCACAGATACGCAGTATTTT.

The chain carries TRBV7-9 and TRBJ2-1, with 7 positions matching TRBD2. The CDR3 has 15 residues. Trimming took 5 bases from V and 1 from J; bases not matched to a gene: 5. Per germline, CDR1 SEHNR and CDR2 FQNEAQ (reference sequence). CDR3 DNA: TGTGCCAGCAGCCCAGCGGGAACTTCCTACAATGAGCAGTTCTTC. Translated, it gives CASSPAGTSYNEQFF.

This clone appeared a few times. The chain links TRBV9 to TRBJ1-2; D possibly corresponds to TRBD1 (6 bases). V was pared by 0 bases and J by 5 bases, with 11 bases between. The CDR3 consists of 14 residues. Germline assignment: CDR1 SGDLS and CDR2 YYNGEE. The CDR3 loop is CASSVVTGVYGYTF. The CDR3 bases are TGTGCCAGCAGCGTAGTGACAGGAGTTTATGGCTACACCTTC.

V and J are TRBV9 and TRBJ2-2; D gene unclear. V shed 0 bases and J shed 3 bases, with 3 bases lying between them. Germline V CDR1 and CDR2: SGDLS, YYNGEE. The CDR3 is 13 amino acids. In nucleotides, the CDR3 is TGTGCCAGCAGCGTAGTCGACACCGGGGAGCTGTTTTTT. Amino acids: CASSVVDTGELFF.

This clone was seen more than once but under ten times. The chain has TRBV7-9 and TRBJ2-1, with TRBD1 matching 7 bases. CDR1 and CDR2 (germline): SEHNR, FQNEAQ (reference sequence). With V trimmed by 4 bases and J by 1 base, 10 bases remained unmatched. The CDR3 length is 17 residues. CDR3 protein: CASSSPRQGKSYNEQFF. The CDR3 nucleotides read TGTGCCAGCAGCTCCCCCAGACAGGGAAAGTCCTACAATGAGCAGTTCTTC.

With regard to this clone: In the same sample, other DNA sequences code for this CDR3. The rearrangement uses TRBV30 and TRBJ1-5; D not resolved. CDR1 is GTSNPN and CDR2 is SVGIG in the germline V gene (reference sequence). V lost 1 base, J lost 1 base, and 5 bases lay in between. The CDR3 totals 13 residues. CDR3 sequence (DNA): TGTGCCTGGAGTGCGGGGAGCAATCAGCCCCAGCATTTT. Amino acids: CAWSAGSNQPQHF.

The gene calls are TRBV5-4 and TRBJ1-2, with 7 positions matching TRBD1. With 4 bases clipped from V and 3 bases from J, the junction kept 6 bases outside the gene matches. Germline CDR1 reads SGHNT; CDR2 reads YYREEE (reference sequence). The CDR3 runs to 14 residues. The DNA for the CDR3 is TGTGCCAGCAGCCAGGTGGGACAGCACTATGGCTACACCTTC. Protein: CASSQVGQHYGYTF.

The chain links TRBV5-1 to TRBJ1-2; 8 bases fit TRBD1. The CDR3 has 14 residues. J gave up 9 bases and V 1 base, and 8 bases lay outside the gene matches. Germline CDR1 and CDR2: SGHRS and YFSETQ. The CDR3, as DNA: TGCGCCAGCAGCTTGAACGGAGGACAGGGTAGCTACACCTTC. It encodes CASSLNGGQGSYTF. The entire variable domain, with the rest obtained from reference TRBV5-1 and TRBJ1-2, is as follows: KAGVTQTPRYLIKTRGQQVTLSCSPISGHRSVSWYQQTPGQGLQFLFEYFSETQRNKGNFPGRFSGRQFSNSRSEMNVSTLELGDSALYLCASSLNGGQGSYTFGSGTRLTVV.

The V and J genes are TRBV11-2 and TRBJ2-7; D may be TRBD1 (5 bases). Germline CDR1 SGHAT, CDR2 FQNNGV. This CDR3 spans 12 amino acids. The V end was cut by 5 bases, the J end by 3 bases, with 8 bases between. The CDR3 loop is CASSLQGYEQYF. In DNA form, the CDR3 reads TGTGCCAGCAGCCTCCAGGGCTACGAGCAGTACTTC.

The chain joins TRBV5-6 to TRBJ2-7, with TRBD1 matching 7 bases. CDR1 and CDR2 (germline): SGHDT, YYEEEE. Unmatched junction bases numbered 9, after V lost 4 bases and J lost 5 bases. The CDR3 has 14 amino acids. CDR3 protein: CASSQETGPDEQYF. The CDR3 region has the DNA TGTGCCAGCAGCCAAGAGACAGGGCCCGACGAGCAGTACTTC.

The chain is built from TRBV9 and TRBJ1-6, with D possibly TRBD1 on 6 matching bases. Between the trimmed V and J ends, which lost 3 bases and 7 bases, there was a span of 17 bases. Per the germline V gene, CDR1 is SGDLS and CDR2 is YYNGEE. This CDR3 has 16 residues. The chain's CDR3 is CASSGTGTLKNSPLHF. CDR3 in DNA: TGTGCCAGCAGCGGAACAGGGACCCTGAAGAATTCACCCCTCCACTTT.

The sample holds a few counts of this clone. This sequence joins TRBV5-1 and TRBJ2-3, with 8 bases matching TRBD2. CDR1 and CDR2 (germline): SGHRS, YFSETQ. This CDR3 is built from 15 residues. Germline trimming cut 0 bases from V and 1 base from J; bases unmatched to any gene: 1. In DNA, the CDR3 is TGCGCCAGCAGCTTGGCGACTAGCGGCACAGATACGCAGTATTTT. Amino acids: CASSLATSGTDTQYF.

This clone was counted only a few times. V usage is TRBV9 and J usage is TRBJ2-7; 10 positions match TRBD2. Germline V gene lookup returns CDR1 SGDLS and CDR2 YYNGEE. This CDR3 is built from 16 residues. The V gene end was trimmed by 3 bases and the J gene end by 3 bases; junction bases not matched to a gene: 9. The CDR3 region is CASSGPQRGGFYEQYF. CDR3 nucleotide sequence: TGTGCCAGCAGCGGTCCGCAGCGGGGGGGCTTCTACGAGCAGTACTTC. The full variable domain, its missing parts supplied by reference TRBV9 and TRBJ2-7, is DSGVTQTPKHLITATGQRVTLRCSPRSGDLSVYWYQQSLDQGLQFLIQYYNGEERAKGNILERFSAQQFPDLHSELNLSSLELGDSALYFCASSGPQRGGFYEQYFGPGTRLTVT.

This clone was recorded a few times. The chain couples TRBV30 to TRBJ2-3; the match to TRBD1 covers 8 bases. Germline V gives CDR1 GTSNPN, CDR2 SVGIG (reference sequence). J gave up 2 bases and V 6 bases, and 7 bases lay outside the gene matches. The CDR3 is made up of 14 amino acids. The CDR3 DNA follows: TGTGCCTGTTCCCAGGGGGCCTACACAGATACGCAGTATTTT. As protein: CACSQGAYTDTQYF.

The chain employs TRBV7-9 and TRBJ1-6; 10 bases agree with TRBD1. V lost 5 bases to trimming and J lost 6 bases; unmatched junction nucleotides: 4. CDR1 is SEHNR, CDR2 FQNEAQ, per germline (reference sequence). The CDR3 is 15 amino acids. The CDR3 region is CASSPDRGFNSPLHF. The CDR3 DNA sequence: TGTGCCAGCAGCCCGGACAGGGGGTTTAATTCACCCCTCCACTTT.

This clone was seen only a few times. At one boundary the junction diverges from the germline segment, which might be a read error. The CDR3 spells CASSRDTDNEQFF. The CDR3 bases are TGTGCTAGCAGCCGAGACACCGACAATGAGCAGTTCTTC. V gene TRBV7-7 combines with J gene TRBJ2-1; unclear D gene. This CDR3 spans 13 amino acids. In germline, CDR1 is SSHAT, CDR2 FNYEAQ (reference sequence).